A selection of T cell receptor beta chains follows, all from one sample in a study of shared clonotypes between healthy human individuals. TCRdb's copy holds only in-frame clones and misses some; the assay was immunoSEQ multiplex PCR. The sample contains about 2 million clones, roughly 94% of which appear only once. What was sequenced was naive CD8+ T cells sorted from blood. These receptors were collected from a man aged 18 to 30 in good health. Both conserved end residues are part of each CDR3. D genes are given only for firm matches. Only some rows state a clone size, as once, few, many or a class for expanded clones.

NA	TRBJ1-6	NA	18	TRBV4-1	TGCGCCAGCAGCCAAGTCCCAGGGAAGGGATTTGACGATTCACCCCTCCACTTT	CASSQVPGKGFDDSPLHF
NA	TRBJ2-7	TRBD1	13	TRBV5-4	TGTGCCAGCAGACCAACAGGGGCGGGCGAGCAGTACTTC	CASRPTGAGEQYF
NA	TRBJ2-7	NA	14	TRBV4-1	TGCGCCAGCAGCCCCCGGGACAACCTTTACGAGCAGTACTTC	CASSPRDNLYEQYF
NA	TRBJ2-5	NA	17	TRBV28	TGTGCCAGCAGTTTAACCGGGACGGTTCCTGGGCAAGAGACCCAGTACTTC	CASSLTGTVPGQETQYF
NA	TRBJ2-7	TRBD1	15	TRBV4-1	TGCGCCAGCAGCCAGGTACAGGGGGAAGGCTACGAGCAGTACTTC	CASSQVQGEGYEQYF
once	TRBJ2-6	NA	18	TRBV30	TGTGCCTGGAGCCCGCCGGGTCCTACTCTCTCTGGGGCCAACGTCCTGACTTTC	CAWSPPGPTLSGANVLTF
NA	TRBJ1-5	TRBD1	14	TRBV27	TGTGCCAGCAGTTTGGGGACAGGGGTTCAGCCCCAGCATTTT	CASSLGTGVQPQHF
NA	TRBJ1-1	NA	17	TRBV28	TGTGCCAGCAGTTTCCGGGGCAGGCAATCTATGAACACTGAAGCTTTCTTT	CASSFRGRQSMNTEAFF
NA	TRBJ2-1	NA	14	TRBV11-2	TGTGCCAGCAGCCCCTCGGGCCCGTACAATGAGCAGTTCTTC	CASSPSGPYNEQFF
NA	TRBJ2-2	TRBD2	15	TRBV9	TGTGCCAGCAGCCCTCGGACTAGTCTCACCGGGGAGCTGTTTTTT	CASSPRTSLTGELFF
NA	TRBJ2-1	NA	14	TRBV5-6	TGTGCCAGCAGCCCCGGGGCGGGATACAATGAGCAGTTCTTC	CASSPGAGYNEQFF
NA	TRBJ1-6	NA	14	TRBV21-1	TGTGCCAGCAGCCCGCTCACCTATAATTCACCCCTCCACTTT	CASSPLTYNSPLHF
NA	TRBJ2-1	TRBD2	13	TRBV2	TGTGCCAGCGGGGGACTAGCGGGAGATGAGCAGTTCTTC	CASGGLAGDEQFF
NA	TRBJ2-1	TRBD1	15	TRBV7-2	TGTGCCAGCAGCTTACCCCTACAGGGGGCGAATGAGCAGTTCTTC	CASSLPLQGANEQFF